This T cell receptor (beta chain) is drawn from a study of blood T cell repertoires in COVID-19. The repertoire was sequenced with immunoSEQ multiplex PCR; TCRdb's copy has only in-frame clones and lacks some. The data show about 82,000 clones, with 75% to 90% seen just once and about 11% held by the top ten. The table lists this clone with a few counts. V was clipped by 0 bases and J by 4 bases; unmatched bases: 6. Germline assignment: CDR1 SGHRS and CDR2 YFSETQ. The CDR3 runs to 15 residues. The sequence was collected from a middle-aged woman with active or convalescent COVID-19. J is TRBJ1-2 and V is TRBV5-1; 7 bases line up with TRBD1. What was sequenced was peripheral blood. The CDR3: CASSLGQGDIYGYTF. DNA of the CDR3: TGCGCCAGCAGCTTGGGACAGGGTGACATCTATGGCTACACCTTC.